This entry lists 2 T cell receptor beta chains sequenced from one sample in a study of Graves' ophthalmopathy and Graves' hyperthyroidism. Researchers took RNA transcripts and amplified TCR beta CDR3 regions from them. Second-round multiplex PCR came after a first-round RT-PCR that employed HTBI primers. TCRdb reanalysed the multiplex PCR reads using MiXCR and keeps one entry per CDR3 protein. Among 200,000 to 250,000 distinct CDR3 sequences listed, 40% to 50% were seen once. The material sequenced was peripheral blood. These receptors originate from an adult man with Graves' ophthalmopathy.

This clonotype was picked up a small number of times. The chain joins TRBV29-1 to TRBJ1-1; no reliable D call. The CDR3 runs to 11 residues. Trimming stripped 8 bases from V and 0 bases from J, with 7 bases between. Germline CDR1 and CDR2: SQVTM and ANQGSEA. The CDR3 DNA sequence: TGCAGCTTCACAGTGAACACTGAAGCTTTCTTT. This codes for CSFTVNTEAFF.

This clonotype was observed at least ten times. The V call is TRBV29-1, the J call TRBJ2-7; D gene ambiguous. This CDR3 has 12 amino acids. Germline CDR1 reads SQVTM; CDR2 reads ANQGSEA. The V end was cut by 6 bases, the J end by 1 base, with 10 bases between. For the CDR3, the DNA is TGCAGCGTCACCGGGCCGTCCTACGAGCAGTACTTC. The encoded protein is CSVTGPSYEQYF.